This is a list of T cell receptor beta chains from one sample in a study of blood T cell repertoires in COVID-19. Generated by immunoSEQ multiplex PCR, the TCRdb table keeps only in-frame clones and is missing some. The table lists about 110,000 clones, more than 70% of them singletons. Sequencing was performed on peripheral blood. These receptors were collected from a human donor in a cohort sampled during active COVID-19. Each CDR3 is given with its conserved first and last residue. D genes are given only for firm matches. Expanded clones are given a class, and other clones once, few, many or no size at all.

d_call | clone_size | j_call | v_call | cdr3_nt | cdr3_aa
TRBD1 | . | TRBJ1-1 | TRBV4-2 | TGTGCCAGCAGCCAAGCCGTTGGACAGGGGGCGGGGAACACTGAAGCTTTCTTT | CASSQAVGQGAGNTEAFF
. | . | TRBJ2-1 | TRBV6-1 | TGTGCCAGCAGTGAGATGGCAGGGATTGGGAATGAGCAGTTCTTC | CASSEMAGIGNEQFF
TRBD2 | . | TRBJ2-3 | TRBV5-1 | TGCGCCAGCAGCTTGGCCTTTTTAGCGGGAGGGTCTAGCACAGATACGCAGTATTTT | CASSLAFLAGGSSTDTQYF
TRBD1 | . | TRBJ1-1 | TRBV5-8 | TGTGCCAGCAGCAAAAGGACAGGGATTTTAACTGAAGCTTTCTTT | CASSKRTGILTEAFF
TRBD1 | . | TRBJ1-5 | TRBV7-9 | TGTGCCAGCAGCCCTTCGGACAGGGCAGGTCAGCCCCAGCATTTT | CASSPSDRAGQPQHF
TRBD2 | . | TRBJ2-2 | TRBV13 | TGTGCCAGCAGCTCACGACTAGCTCGACAAGGCAACACCGGGGAGCTGTTTTTT | CASSSRLARQGNTGELFF
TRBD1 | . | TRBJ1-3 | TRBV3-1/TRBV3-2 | TGTGCCAGCAGCCAAGTCCAGGGGGGCGCTGGAAACACCATATATTTT | CASSQVQGGAGNTIYF
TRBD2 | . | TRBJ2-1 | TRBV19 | TGTGCCAGTAGTTCCTATCATTGGCGGGAGGGATCCTACAATGAGCAGTTCTTC | CASSSYHWREGSYNEQFF
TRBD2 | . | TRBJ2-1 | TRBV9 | TGTGCCAGCAGCCCGAGACTAGCGGGAGGAAATGAGCAGTTCTTC | CASSPRLAGGNEQFF
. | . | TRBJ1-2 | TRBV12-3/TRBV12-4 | TGTGCCAGCACCGAACGAGAGGGCTATGGCTACACCTTC | CASTEREGYGYTF
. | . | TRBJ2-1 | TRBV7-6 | TGTGCCAGCAGCCCTCGAGCTAGCTCCTACAATGAGCAGTTCTTC | CASSPRASSYNEQFF
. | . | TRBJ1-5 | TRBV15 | TGTGCCATCGCCCGGGGTAGCAATCAGCCCCAGCATTTT | CAIARGSNQPQHF
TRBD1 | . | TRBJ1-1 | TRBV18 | TGTGCCAGCTCACCAAGCGGACAGGGTGGGGACACTGAAGCTTTCTTT | CASSPSGQGGDTEAFF
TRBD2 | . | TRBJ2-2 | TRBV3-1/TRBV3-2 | TGTGCCAGCAGCCGACTAGCAACCGGGGAGCTGTTTTTT | CASSRLATGELFF
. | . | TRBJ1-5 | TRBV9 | TGTGCCAGCAGCCCTACTGGGGGGGCCGTTCAGCCCCAGCATTTT | CASSPTGGAVQPQHF
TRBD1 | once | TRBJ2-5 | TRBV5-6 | TGTGCCAGCAGCTGGGGACAGGGTAGTAAGACCCAGTACTTC | CASSWGQGSKTQYF
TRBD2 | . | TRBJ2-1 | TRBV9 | TGTGCCAGCAGCGTAGAGGGAGGACTAGCGGGAGGCCCGAATGAGCAGTTCTTC | CASSVEGGLAGGPNEQFF
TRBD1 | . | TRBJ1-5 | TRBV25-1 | TGTGCCAGCAGGGTTCCGGGACAGAACCCAGCGGCCAATCAGCCCCAGCATTTT | CASRVPGQNPAANQPQHF
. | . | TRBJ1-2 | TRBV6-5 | TGTGCCAGCAGTCCACGAGAAGGGACATTGGGTGGCTACACCTTC | CASSPREGTLGGYTF
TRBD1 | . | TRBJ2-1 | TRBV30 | TGTGCCTGGAACAGGGGGCTGAATGAGCAGTTCTTC | CAWNRGLNEQFF
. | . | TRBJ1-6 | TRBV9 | TGTGCCAGCAGGGGAGCGGGGGATGGTTCACCCCTCCACTTT | CASRGAGDGSPLHF
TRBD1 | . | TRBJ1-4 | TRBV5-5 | TGTGCCAGCAGCTCGGGGACAGGGGGCTTTGAAAAACTGTTTTTT | CASSSGTGGFEKLFF
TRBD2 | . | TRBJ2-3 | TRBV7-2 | TGTGCCAGCAGCCCTTACGCAGATCTCGGGAGGGCCAATCCTCCGTATTTT | CASSPYADLGRANPPYF
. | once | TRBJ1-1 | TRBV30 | TGTGCCTGGAGTTTATTACAGGGCAACACTGAAGCTTTCTTT | CAWSLLQGNTEAFF
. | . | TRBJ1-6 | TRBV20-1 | TGCAGTGCTAGTATAGGGAGAGGCTCCTATAATTCACCCCTCCACTTT | CSASIGRGSYNSPLHF
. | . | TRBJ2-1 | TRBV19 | TGTGCCAGTACCCTGGGGGGGGCAGATTACAATGAGCAGTTCTTC | CASTLGGADYNEQFF
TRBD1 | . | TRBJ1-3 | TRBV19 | TGTGCCAGTAGTATCCACCTTCGACAGGGCGCTGGAAACACCATATATTTT | CASSIHLRQGAGNTIYF
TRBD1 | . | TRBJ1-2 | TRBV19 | TGTGCCAGTAGGACAGGGGCCGTTCAATCTAACTATGGCTACACCTTC | CASRTGAVQSNYGYTF
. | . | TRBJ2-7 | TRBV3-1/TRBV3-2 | TGTGCCAGCAGCCAAGAGAGGGGGTACGAGCAGTACTTC | CASSQERGYEQYF
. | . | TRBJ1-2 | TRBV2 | TGTGCCAGCAGTGTTGAGCTCTCTAACTATGGCTACACCTTC | CASSVELSNYGYTF
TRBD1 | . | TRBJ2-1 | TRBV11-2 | TGTGCCAGCAGTTTTCAGGGGGTTGAGCAGTTCTTC | CASSFQGVEQFF
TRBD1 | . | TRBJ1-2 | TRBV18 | TGTGCCAGCTCACCCTCGGGACAGGGAAGTGGCTACACCTTC | CASSPSGQGSGYTF
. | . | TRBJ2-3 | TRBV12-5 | TGTGCTAGTGGTTTGCCACGGGGGACAGCCGTTCAAGATACGCAGTATTTT | CASGLPRGTAVQDTQYF
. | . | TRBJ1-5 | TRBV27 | TGTGCCAGCAGTTTATCAACAGGCGTGAATCAGCCCCAGCATTTT | CASSLSTGVNQPQHF
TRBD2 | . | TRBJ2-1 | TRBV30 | TGTGCCTGGAGTGTAGCTAGCGGCAATGAGCAGTTCTTC | CAWSVASGNEQFF
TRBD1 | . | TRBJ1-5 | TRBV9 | TGTGCCAGCAGCGTCGGACCCGGGACAGGGGATGGGGGGCCCCAGCATTTT | CASSVGPGTGDGGPQHF
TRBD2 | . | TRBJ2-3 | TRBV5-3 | TGTGCCAGAAGCCGGGCTCTGGGACTAGCGGAACCTGACTTCACAGATACGCAGTATTTT | CARSRALGLAEPDFTDTQYF
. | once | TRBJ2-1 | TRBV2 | TGTGCCAGCAGCACGTTTGGAGCCGGCTACAATGAGCAGTTCTTC | CASSTFGAGYNEQFF
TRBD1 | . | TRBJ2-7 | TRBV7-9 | TGTGCCAGCAGCTTAACCCCTCCAGGGGGTTCCTACGAGCAGTACTTC | CASSLTPPGGSYEQYF
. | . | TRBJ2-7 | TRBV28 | TGTGCCAGCAGTCCCTTCTACGAGCAGTACTTC | CASSPFYEQYF
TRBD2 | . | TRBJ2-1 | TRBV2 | TGTGCCAGCAACGGGTGGACTAGCGGATACAATGAGCAGTTCTTC | CASNGWTSGYNEQFF
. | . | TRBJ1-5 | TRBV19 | TGTGCCAGTAGTATCACAGGGTTTTCCGATCAGCCCCAGCATTTT | CASSITGFSDQPQHF
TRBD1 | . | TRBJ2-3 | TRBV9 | TGTGCCAGCAGCCTTAGTGGGACAGGGCCAGATACGCAGTATTTT | CASSLSGTGPDTQYF
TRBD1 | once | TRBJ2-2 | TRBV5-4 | TGTGCCAGCAGCTTGGAAGCGACAGGGAAGGCCGGGGAGCTGTTTTTT | CASSLEATGKAGELFF
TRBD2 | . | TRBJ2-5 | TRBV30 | TGTGCCCACCAGAGACTAGCGGGAGTAGAGACCCAGTACTTC | CAHQRLAGVETQYF
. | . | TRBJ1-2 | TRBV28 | TGTGCCAGCAGGATACAGGGCTATGGCTACACCTTC | CASRIQGYGYTF
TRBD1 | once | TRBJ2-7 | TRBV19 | TGTGCCAGTAGTGCCGGGACAGTCACCTACGAGCAGTACTTC | CASSAGTVTYEQYF
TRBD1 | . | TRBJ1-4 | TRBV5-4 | TGTGCCAGCAGCCGAGAGACAGGGCCCGCAACTAATGAAAAACTGTTTTTT | CASSRETGPATNEKLFF
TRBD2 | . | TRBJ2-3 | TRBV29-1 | TGCAGCGTCGAGCGGGAGGGCATTAGCACAGATACGCAGTATTTT | CSVEREGISTDTQYF
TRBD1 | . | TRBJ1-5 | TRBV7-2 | TGTGCCAGCAGCTTTGGACAGGGGGATCGGGCTAATCAGCCCCAGCATTTT | CASSFGQGDRANQPQHF
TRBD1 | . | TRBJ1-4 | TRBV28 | TGTGCCAGCAGTCCTCCGGGACAGAGAAATGAAAAACTGTTTTTT | CASSPPGQRNEKLFF